The 7 T cell receptor beta chains in this list originate from one sample, sequenced in a study of T cells in Graves' hyperthyroidism and ophthalmopathy. It was RNA transcripts that yielded the amplified TCR beta CDR3 regions. The HTBI primer set served for first-round RT-PCR of the TCR CDR3. Using its own MiXCR run on the multiplex PCR reads, TCRdb lists one record per CDR3 protein. The sample consists of about 600,000 distinct CDR3 sequences, 16% of them appearing once. Sequencing was carried out using blood. These receptors were taken from a woman aged 40 to 49 with Graves' ophthalmopathy.

This clonotype was recorded at least ten times. The CDR3 nucleotides are TGTGCCAGCAGCGGTGAGGGGGATACGCAGTATTTT. Translating gives CASSGEGDTQYF. J is TRBJ2-3 and V is TRBV3-1; D may match TRBD1 or TRBD2 (5 bases each). Germline V gives CDR1 LGHDT, CDR2 YNNKEL (reference sequence). Trimming stripped 5 bases from V and 6 bases from J, with 9 bases between. The CDR3 extends over 12 amino acids.

In this sample, this clonotype turned up many times. The genes are TRBV28 and TRBJ1-2; 8 positions match TRBD1. This CDR3 contains 15 residues. Per germline, CDR1 MDHEN and CDR2 SYDVKM. V gave up 6 bases and J gave up 2 bases; unmatched junction bases: 8. The CDR3 loop is CASRSQGARNYGYTF. The CDR3 DNA reads TGTGCCAGCAGAAGTCAGGGGGCAAGGAACTATGGCTACACCTTC.

Ten or more counts support this clonotype. This rearrangement joins TRBV30 to TRBJ1-1, with D possibly being TRBD1 (5 bases). Germline CDR1 is GTSNPN and CDR2 is SVGIG (reference sequence). The V end was cut by 0 bases, the J end by 9 bases, with 11 bases between. The CDR3 is 12 amino acids. This CDR3 is CAWSVYEGKAFF. Here the CDR3 DNA reads TGTGCCTGGAGTGTATATGAGGGGAAAGCTTTCTTT.

Many counts were recorded for this clonotype. The chain joins TRBV28 to TRBJ2-7; D possibly uses TRBD1 or TRBD2 (5 bases each). Germline CDR1 and CDR2: MDHEN and SYDVKM. With 4 bases removed from V and 0 bases from J, the gap between germline ends came to 25 bases. This CDR3 comprises 19 residues. This CDR3 is CASSSPLFWGRSLSYEQYF. CDR3 sequence (DNA): TGTGCCAGCAGTTCCCCCCTCTTTTGGGGGAGAAGCCTCTCCTACGAGCAGTACTTC.

This clonotype was seen more than once but under ten times. V and J are TRBV6-1 and TRBJ1-3; no definite D call. Trimming shortened V by 3 bases and J by 0 bases, and 15 bases separated the two germline ends. Germline V gene data show CDR1 as MNHNS and CDR2 as SASEGT. This CDR3 has 17 residues. The DNA for the CDR3 is TGTGCCAGCAGTGACCCCGGACGGCCTCTCTCTGGAAACACCATATATTTT. This gives the protein CASSDPGRPLSGNTIYF.

The sample holds many counts of this clonotype. This rearrangement joins TRBV20-1 to TRBJ2-1; D is perhaps TRBD2 (7 bases). This CDR3 region has 16 residues. CDR1 and CDR2 from the germline V gene are DFQATT and SNEGSKA (reference sequence). V was trimmed by 3 bases and J by 5 bases, leaving 20 bases between them. CDR3 coding DNA: TGCAGTGCTAGCAGTCAGGGGCTAGCGGTAGACAATGAGCAGTTCTTC. Translating it yields CSASSQGLAVDNEQFF.

This clonotype was detected many times. CDR3 in amino acids: CASSLQRTSLYEQYF. In nucleotides, the CDR3 is TGTGCCAGCAGCCTCCAGCGGACTAGTCTCTACGAGCAGTACTTC. The rearrangement links TRBV3-1 to TRBJ2-7; 7 bases align to TRBD2. Germline V gene sequence: CDR1 LGHDT, CDR2 YNNKEL (reference sequence). With 4 bases clipped from V and 3 bases from J, the junction kept 9 bases outside the gene matches. The CDR3 spans 15 residues.